Detailed here is one T cell receptor (beta chain). As yet, its antigen is unknown. The record originates from a study of shared clonotypes between healthy human individuals. Deep was the level at which the assay was run. TCRdb's table, derived via immunoSEQ multiplex PCR, lists solely in-frame clones and lacks some. The table lists around 2,100,000 clones, roughly 95% of them singletons. CD8 cells classed as naive were CD45RO-negative and positively selected for CCR7, excluding terminally differentiated effector memory CD45RA+ cells. The study, taken as a whole, reports: Estimated clonotype richness was generally higher in naive than memory subsets.

The V gene end was trimmed by 0 bases and the J gene end by 7 bases; junction bases not matched to a gene: 11. Germline CDR1 reads SGDLS; CDR2 reads YYNGEE. The CDR3 consists of 17 residues. The clonotype originates from a man younger than 35 in good health. The sequenced sample consisted of naive CD8+ T cells sorted from blood. This chain connects TRBV9 to TRBJ2-7; 12 nucleotides line up with TRBD2. CDR3 residues: CASSVAGSSGRAGEQYF. CDR3 bases: TGTGCCAGCAGCGTAGCTGGGTCTAGCGGGAGGGCCGGGGAGCAGTACTTC.